The sequence of this TCR beta chain was determined in a study of monozygotic twins with inflammatory bowel disease. Comments on this clonotype: Its antigen is currently unknown.

Whole-study findings and limits: Resolution of different T cell subtypes was not achieved. Fewer shared clonotypes with others were found in IBD patients than in healthy twins, especially with disease activity.

Germline CDR1 reads SGHAT; CDR2 reads FQNNGV. The CDR3 sequence is 17 residues long. TCRdb reprocessed the 5' RACE reads and keeps a single row for each CDR3 protein, giving no DNA. The sample totals some 200,000 distinct CDR3 sequences. The sequence was obtained from a human donor with ulcerative colitis or Crohn's disease, or a healthy co-twin of an affected twin (not recorded which). The sequenced sample was blood. The J gene is TRBJ1-3, the V gene TRBV11-2; TCRdb's D call of TRBD1 is untestable without DNA. CDR3 amino acids: CASSTKGRGSSGNTIYF.